These 26 T cell receptor beta chains were all obtained from the same sample, sequenced in a study of T cells after posttransplantation cyclophosphamide. TCRdb's table, derived via immunoSEQ multiplex PCR, lists solely in-frame clones and lacks some. The sample yields about 28,000 clones, more than 80% seen once. Sequencing was carried out using PBMCs. These receptors originate from a middle-aged man.

The rearrangement uses TRBV18 and TRBJ2-7; a possible D gene is TRBD1 (6 bases). This CDR3 region has 13 residues. The V end was cut by 3 bases, the J end by 6 bases, with 12 bases between. Germline-derived CDR1 and CDR2 are KGHSH and LQKENI. The CDR3: CASSPDSQGEQYF. CDR3 DNA sequence: TGTGCCAGCTCACCGGACAGTCAGGGCGAGCAGTACTTC.

The V gene is TRBV19, the J gene TRBJ2-1, with a possible D match to TRBD2 (6 bases). This CDR3 is built from 11 residues. CDR1 is LNHDA and CDR2 is SQIVND in the germline V gene (reference sequence). V lost 10 bases to trimming and J lost 13 bases, with 17 bases between them. This CDR3 is CATYGPGGQFF. CDR3 in DNA: TGTGCCACCTACGGTCCCGGGGGTCAGTTCTTC.

Only one count was recorded for this clone. The chain employs TRBV19 and TRBJ2-7, with 11 bases aligning to TRBD1. V was clipped by 5 bases and J by 9 bases; unmatched bases: 9. Germline V gene lookup returns CDR1 LNHDA and CDR2 SQIVND (reference sequence). CDR3 length: 14 residues. This chain's CDR3 is CASSPWDRGFGQYF. CDR3 in DNA: TGTGCCAGTAGTCCCTGGGACAGGGGGTTCGGGCAGTACTTC.

The rearrangement links TRBV19 to TRBJ1-2; D remains ambiguous. The length of the CDR3 is 11 residues. Trimming took 7 bases from V and 3 from J, leaving 6 bases between them. Germline V CDR1 and CDR2: LNHDA, SQIVND (reference sequence). CDR3 bases: TGTGCCAGTATGAACTACTATGGCTACACCTTC. Its protein product is CASMNYYGYTF. The full variable domain, its missing parts supplied by reference TRBV19 and TRBJ1-2, is DGGITQSPKYLFRKEGQNVTLSCEQNLNHDAMYWYRQDPGQGLRLIYYSQIVNDFQKGDIAEGYSVSREKKESFPLTVTSAQKNPTAFYLCASMNYYGYTFGSGTRLTVV.

This clone has only one observation. This rearrangement joins TRBV6-1 to TRBJ2-5; 8 nucleotides agree with TRBD2. The trim removed 7 bases at V and 9 bases at J, leaving 13 bases unmatched. The CDR3 totals 14 residues. The V gene's germline CDR1 is MNHNS and CDR2 SASEGT. Written as DNA, the CDR3 is TGTGCCAGCACCCTCGGGTCAGCGGGGGAGGCCCAGTACTTC. The encoded protein is CASTLGSAGEAQYF.

The chain employs TRBV4-3 and TRBJ1-1, with unresolved D. CDR1 and CDR2 (germline): LGHNA, YSLEER. V lost 3 bases and J lost 2, with 7 bases in between. This CDR3 contains 13 residues. The CDR3 sequence: CASSQNKNTEAFF. DNA of the CDR3: TGCGCCAGCAGCCAGAACAAAAACACTGAAGCTTTCTTT.

CDR3 protein: CASSLAVGQGSNEQFF. The CDR3 region has the DNA TGCGCCAGCAGCTTGGCAGTGGGACAGGGTAGCAATGAGCAGTTCTTC. The V gene is TRBV5-1, the J gene TRBJ2-1; 9 bases line up with TRBD1. The V gene end was trimmed by 0 bases and the J gene end by 6 bases; junction bases not matched to a gene: 7. This CDR3 contains 16 residues. Germline CDR1 SGHRS, CDR2 YFSETQ. Supplemented by reference TRBV5-1 and TRBJ2-1, the full variable domain reads KAGVTQTPRYLIKTRGQQVTLSCSPISGHRSVSWYQQTPGQGLQFLFEYFSETQRNKGNFPGRFSGRQFSNSRSEMNVSTLELGDSALYLCASSLAVGQGSNEQFFGPGTRLTVL.

This chain connects TRBV6-5 to TRBJ2-1; 7 bases map to TRBD2. This CDR3 contains 14 residues. The ends lost 5 bases at V and 4 bases at J; junction bases unmatched: 5. Per germline, CDR1 MNHEY and CDR2 SVGAGI. The chain's CDR3 is CASSRNSGYNEQFF. The CDR3 nucleotides read TGTGCCAGCAGTCGTAATAGCGGGTACAATGAGCAGTTCTTC.

As concerns this clone: The junction differs from germline at one of its ends, possibly a read error. V gene TRBV4-2 combines with J gene TRBJ1-2; maybe TRBD1 (6 bases). CDR1 LGHNA and CDR2 YNFKEQ come from the germline V gene. CDR3 length: 15 amino acids. The CDR3, as DNA: TGTGCCAGCAGACAAGACACAGGGCGCGTTTATGGCTACACCTTC. Protein sequence: CASRQDTGRVYGYTF.

The rearrangement uses TRBV6-5 and TRBJ2-7; 12 bases agree with TRBD1. V lost 6 bases to trimming and J lost 7 bases; unmatched junction nucleotides: 10. This CDR3 is built from 15 residues. Germline CDR1 is MNHEY and CDR2 is SVGAGI. This chain's CDR3 is CASRGPGQGAREQYF. The CDR3 region has the DNA TGTGCCAGCAGGGGACCGGGACAGGGGGCACGGGAGCAGTACTTC.

J is TRBJ2-3 and V is TRBV7-3; no firm D call. Germline-derived CDR1 and CDR2 are SGHTA and FQGTGA. V was pared by 0 bases and J by 6 bases, with 13 bases between. This CDR3 spans 15 amino acids. The CDR3 loop is CASSLTGWVGDTQYF. In nucleotides, the CDR3 is TGTGCCAGCAGCTTAACCGGGTGGGTCGGGGATACGCAGTATTTT.

The chain links TRBV7-2 to TRBJ1-6; no definite D call. This CDR3 region has 16 residues. The germline V gene has CDR1 SGHTA and CDR2 FQGNSA. Trimming stripped 3 bases from V and 7 bases from J, with 16 bases between. The CDR3 DNA follows: TGTGCCAGCAGCTTCGGATACGGGTACCCGAATTCACCCCTCCACTTT. Its translation is CASSFGYGYPNSPLHF. The whole variable domain, filled in from reference TRBV7-2 and TRBJ1-6, reads GAGVSQSPSNKVTEKGKDVELRCDPISGHTALYWYRQSLGQGLEFLIYFQGNSAPDKSGLPSDRFSAERTGGSVSTLTIQRTQQEDSAVYLCASSFGYGYPNSPLHFGNGTRLTVT.

This clone occurred once. This sequence joins TRBV15 and TRBJ2-3; D is undetermined. The ends were cut back, 2 bases at V and 3 bases at J, with 6 bases in the middle. Germline CDR1 is LNHNV and CDR2 is YYDKDF (reference sequence). The CDR3 has 13 amino acids. The CDR3 DNA reads TGTGCCACCAGCAGATTAATAACAGATACGCAGTATTTT. This translates into CATSRLITDTQYF.

The chain recombines TRBV7-2 with TRBJ2-3; D perhaps matches TRBD2 (6 bases). The V end was cut by 0 bases, the J end by 8 bases, with 9 bases between. Germline CDR1 is SGHTA and CDR2 is FQGNSA. The CDR3 loop spans 13 amino acids. CDR3 DNA sequence: TGTGCCAGCAGCTTAGCACTAGCTGGTACGCAGTATTTT. Translated: CASSLALAGTQYF.

This chain uses TRBV7-3 with TRBJ2-7; the match to TRBD2 covers 8 bases. Germline assignment: CDR1 SGHTA and CDR2 FQGTGA. The CDR3 is 14 amino acids. Unmatched junction bases numbered 5, after V lost 5 bases and J lost 2 bases. The CDR3 coding sequence is TGTGCCAGCAGCCCCCGGGGGGGCCCCTACGAGCAGTACTTC. Residues: CASSPRGGPYEQYF. The full variable domain, with the rest looked up from reference TRBV7-3 and TRBJ2-7, is GAGVSQTPSNKVTEKGKYVELRCDPISGHTALYWYRQSLGQGPEFLIYFQGTGAADDSGLPNDRFFAVRPEGSVSTLKIQRTERGDSAVYLCASSPRGGPYEQYFGPGTRLTVT.

The gene calls are TRBV28 and TRBJ2-5; D is unclear. The CDR3 runs to 12 residues. Looked up from germline, CDR1 is MDHEN and CDR2 is SYDVKM. V shed 3 bases and J shed 3 bases, with 5 bases lying between them. In DNA, the CDR3 is TGTGCCAGCAGTTTTACAGAAGAGACCCAGTACTTC. Translated: CASSFTEETQYF.

This sequence joins TRBV27 and TRBJ1-6; D uncertain. Germline V gene lookup returns CDR1 MNHEY and CDR2 SMNVEV (reference sequence). The CDR3 covers 15 residues. Trimming took 6 bases from V and 4 from J, leaving 13 bases between them. The CDR3 nucleotides are TGTGCCAGCAGGGACGGCGGGATTTATAATTCACCCCTCCACTTT. This translates into CASRDGGIYNSPLHF.

The chain joins TRBV27 to TRBJ1-1; TRBD1 agrees at 8 bases. The CDR3 covers 15 residues. Germline V lookup: CDR1 MNHEY, CDR2 SMNVEV (reference sequence). The junction had 12 bases not matched to a gene; V was cut back by 7 bases and J by 5 bases. The CDR3 loop reads CASTRIQGADTEAFF. CDR3 bases: TGTGCCAGCACCAGAATCCAGGGGGCGGATACTGAAGCTTTCTTT.

The V gene is TRBV5-8, the J gene TRBJ2-3, with 9 bases fitting TRBD2. The V segment lost 4 bases and the J segment 1 base; nucleotides outside the gene matches: 4. The CDR3 length is 15 residues. Germline-derived CDR1 and CDR2 are SGHTS and YDEGEE. This CDR3 reads CASSQTSGRTDTQYF. The CDR3 DNA sequence: TGTGCCAGCAGCCAGACTAGCGGACGCACAGATACGCAGTATTTT.

The chain joins TRBV28 to TRBJ2-1; 7 bases match TRBD2. The germline gives CDR1 MDHEN, CDR2 SYDVKM. The CDR3 runs to 14 residues. Trimming cost V 6 bases and J 8 bases; bases outside gene matches: 10. The CDR3: CASRLMTSTHEQFF. CDR3 bases: TGTGCCAGCAGGCTGATGACTAGCACCCATGAGCAGTTCTTC.

The chain carries TRBV27 and TRBJ2-7, with 7 bases aligning to TRBD1. In germline, CDR1 is MNHEY, CDR2 SMNVEV (reference sequence). This CDR3 is built from 14 residues. Trimming removed 3 bases from V and 2 bases from J; junction bases left unmatched: 4. The CDR3 is CASSFWDRPYEQYF. The CDR3 DNA is TGTGCCAGCAGTTTTTGGGACAGACCCTACGAGCAGTACTTC.

The chain employs TRBV5-6 and TRBJ1-1; 7 bases match TRBD1. The CDR3 length is 16 residues. CDR1 SGHDT and CDR2 YYEEEE come from the germline V gene. V lost 5 bases, J lost 1 base, and 11 bases stayed unmatched. The CDR3 protein is CASSRLLGQKNTEAFF. Here the CDR3 DNA reads TGTGCCAGCAGTCGCCTACTGGGACAGAAGAACACTGAAGCTTTCTTT.

The chain uses TRBV11-2 and TRBJ2-7; 10 bases line up with TRBD2. This CDR3 region has 14 residues. The J segment lost 3 bases and the V segment lost 4 bases, leaving 3 bases of the junction unmatched. The germline CDR1 and CDR2 sequences are SGHAT and FQNNGV. CDR3 loop: CASSYTSGVYEQYF. CDR3 in DNA: TGTGCCAGCAGCTACACTAGCGGGGTCTACGAGCAGTACTTC.

The chain employs TRBV30 and TRBJ2-7, with 7 nucleotides matching TRBD2. Germline lookup yields CDR1 GTSNPN and CDR2 SVGIG (reference sequence). The ends lost 5 bases at V and 4 bases at J; junction bases unmatched: 8. This CDR3 comprises 13 residues. The CDR3 DNA reads as TGTGCCTGGCGAGAGATGGGAGGGTACGAGCAGTACTTC. It yields the protein CAWREMGGYEQYF.

The chain carries TRBV4-1 and TRBJ2-7; weak D call: TRBD2 (7 bases). Trimming removed 1 base at V and 1 base at J, with 14 bases between. The CDR3 extends over 16 amino acids. Germline lookup yields CDR1 MGHRA and CDR2 YSYEKL. CDR3 sequence (DNA): TGCGCCAGCAGCCAAGGGTACGGGGGGCCTTCCTACGAGCAGTACTTC. Translating gives CASSQGYGGPSYEQYF.

This sequence joins TRBV4-2 and TRBJ1-2; no clear D. The V end was cut by 3 bases, the J end by 8 bases, with 10 bases between. The CDR3 sequence is 12 residues long. Per germline, CDR1 LGHNA and CDR2 YNFKEQ. CDR3 amino acids: CASSHNSRGYTF. The CDR3, as DNA: TGTGCCAGCAGCCACAACAGTAGAGGCTACACCTTC.